The next 26 T cell receptor beta chains were all read from a single sample in a study of STAT5B mutations in CD4+ large granular lymphocyte leukemia. The data were produced by immunoSEQ multiplex PCR, yet TCRdb's version contains in-frame clones alone and is incomplete. This table holds around 33,000 clones, approximately 80% found once. Sequences were obtained from CD4+ T cells from blood buffy coats. Receptor source: a human donor in good health.

This chain connects TRBV18 to TRBJ2-2; TRBD2 aligns across 11 bases. The CDR3 is 18 amino acids. Trimming at V came to 4 bases and at J to 0 bases, leaving 7 bases not matched to a gene. Germline CDR1 KGHSH, CDR2 LQKENI. The chain's CDR3 is CASSRMGTSGSNTGELFF. CDR3 coding DNA: TGTGCCAGCTCACGCATGGGGACTAGCGGATCGAACACCGGGGAGCTGTTTTTT.

This rearrangement joins TRBV7-9 to TRBJ2-5; D may correspond to TRBD1 or TRBD2 (5 bases each). V was cut by 5 bases and J by 2 bases, with 12 bases left in between. The CDR3 has 14 amino acids. In germline, CDR1 is SEHNR, CDR2 FQNEAQ (reference sequence). The CDR3 loop is CASSLGDGQETQYF. Written as DNA, the CDR3 is TGTGCCAGCAGCCTAGGGGACGGGCAAGAGACCCAGTACTTC.

This chain links TRBV27 with TRBJ2-7, with D possibly matching TRBD2 (5 bases). CDR3 length: 15 residues. Looked up from germline, CDR1 is MNHEY and CDR2 is SMNVEV (reference sequence). Trimming cost V 6 bases and J 5 bases, with 20 bases left between them. CDR3 nucleotide sequence: TGTGCCAGCAGGCCCATCGGGGTTGCGCTAGACGAGCAGTACTTC. As protein: CASRPIGVALDEQYF.

In this sample, this clone turned up a few times. The CDR3 coding sequence is TGTGCCAGTAGTATACCTGGCAGCCGATATGGCTACACCTTC. Its translation: CASSIPGSRYGYTF. The V call is TRBV19, the J call TRBJ1-2; no definite D call. Trimming cost V 2 bases and J 5 bases, with 12 bases left between them. The CDR3 has 14 residues. Per the germline V gene, CDR1 is LNHDA and CDR2 is SQIVND (reference sequence).

The V gene is TRBV14, the J gene TRBJ2-7, with D hard to call. The length of the CDR3 is 13 residues. The germline CDR1 and CDR2 sequences are SGHDN and FVKESK. Trimming stripped 7 bases from V and 6 bases from J, with 16 bases between. CDR3 in DNA: TGTGCCAGCACCTCGTTTGGCTCAGGCGAGCAGTACTTC. It specifies CASTSFGSGEQYF.

The chain links TRBV11-3 to TRBJ2-5; 13 bases match TRBD2. This CDR3 is built from 16 residues. Per germline, CDR1 SGHNT and CDR2 YENEEA. V shed 3 bases and J 3 bases; nucleotides not matched to a gene: 4. The CDR3 sequence: CASSFLGLAGEETQYF. DNA of the CDR3: TGTGCCAGCAGCTTCTTAGGACTAGCGGGAGAAGAGACCCAGTACTTC.

The chain carries TRBV14 and TRBJ2-3; D gene ambiguous. The CDR3 runs to 15 residues. The V and J ends lost 0 bases and 3 bases respectively, with 10 bases between them. Germline V gene data show CDR1 as SGHDN and CDR2 as FVKESK. CDR3 in amino acids: CASSQDPRVTDTQYF. CDR3 bases: TGTGCCAGCAGCCAAGATCCAAGGGTGACAGATACGCAGTATTTT.

In this sample, this clone turned up once. The CDR3 DNA is TGCGCCAGCAGCTTGGAGGGCGGGAGATCCTACAATGAGCAGTTCTTC. Translating it yields CASSLEGGRSYNEQFF. V usage is TRBV5-1 and J usage is TRBJ2-1, with 7 bases fitting TRBD2. CDR3 size: 16 residues. V lost 0 bases, J lost 1 base, and 4 bases stayed unmatched. Germline V gene lookup returns CDR1 SGHRS and CDR2 YFSETQ. Combining the CDR3 with reference TRBV5-1 and TRBJ2-1 gives the whole variable domain KAGVTQTPRYLIKTRGQQVTLSCSPISGHRSVSWYQQTPGQGLQFLFEYFSETQRNKGNFPGRFSGRQFSNSRSEMNVSTLELGDSALYLCASSLEGGRSYNEQFFGPGTRLTVL.

The chain recombines TRBV11-2 with TRBJ2-3; perhaps D is TRBD1 or TRBD2 (5 bases each). Trimming took 0 bases from V and 2 from J, leaving 21 bases between them. Looked up from germline, CDR1 is SGHAT and CDR2 is FQNNGV. This CDR3 contains 19 residues. CDR3 sequence: CASSLDGTKADGDTDTQYF. CDR3 bases: TGTGCCAGCAGCTTAGATGGGACGAAAGCGGACGGCGACACAGATACGCAGTATTTT.

The chain uses TRBV5-1 and TRBJ2-2; 11 bases agree with TRBD2. V trimming: 0 bases; J trimming: 0 bases; junction bases outside the gene matches: 13. The CDR3 extends over 21 amino acids. The V gene's germline CDR1 is SGHRS and CDR2 YFSETQ. The CDR3 DNA follows: TGCGCCAGCAGCTTGGGGATTGCTGCAGGACTAGCGGGTTCGAACACCGGGGAGCTGTTTTTT. Translated, it gives CASSLGIAAGLAGSNTGELFF.

The CDR3 loop reads CASSLGVKTPYQETQYF. The CDR3 bases are TGCGCCAGCAGCTTGGGAGTCAAGACCCCGTACCAAGAGACCCAGTACTTC. This chain uses TRBV5-1 with TRBJ2-5; D gene uncertain. Deletions cut 0 bases from V and 0 bases from J, with 15 bases between. The CDR3 consists of 17 residues. CDR1 and CDR2 (germline): SGHRS, YFSETQ.

The CDR3 loop is CATLSRDRGLYEQYF. In DNA, the CDR3 is TGTGCCACCCTCTCCCGGGACAGGGGTCTCTACGAGCAGTACTTC. The chain has TRBV6-1 and TRBJ2-7; TRBD1 matches 10 bases. V shed 10 bases, J shed 3 bases, and the junction held 12 bases outside the gene matches. CDR3 size: 15 residues. CDR1 MNHNS and CDR2 SASEGT come from the germline V gene.

As for this clone: This specimen includes other DNA sequences encoding the same CDR3. The chain recombines TRBV28 with TRBJ2-7; D may match TRBD1 or TRBD2 (5 bases each). V lost 4 bases, J lost 7 bases, and 17 bases lay in between. CDR3 length: 14 amino acids. From germline, CDR1 is MDHEN and CDR2 SYDVKM. The CDR3 sequence: CASSSTGPLGEQYF. The CDR3 DNA is TGTGCCAGCAGTTCTACGGGACCTTTGGGGGAGCAGTACTTC.

J is TRBJ1-5 and V is TRBV15; D unresolved. The CDR3 has 14 amino acids. From germline, CDR1 is LNHNV and CDR2 YYDKDF (reference sequence). V lost 3 bases and J lost 7, with 13 bases in between. This chain's CDR3 is CATSRPGSRQPQHF. CDR3 coding DNA: TGTGCCACCAGCAGGCCGGGGTCTAGGCAGCCCCAGCATTTT. The whole variable domain, filled in from reference TRBV15 and TRBJ1-5, reads DAMVIQNPRYQVTQFGKPVTLSCSQTLNHNVMYWYQQKSSQAPKLLFHYYDKDFNNEADTPDNFQSRRPNTSFCFLDIRSPGLGDTAMYLCATSRPGSRQPQHFGDGTRLSIL.

This clone was found a few times. J is TRBJ1-1 and V is TRBV7-3; D is perhaps TRBD1 (5 bases). With 1 base removed from V and 1 base from J, the gap between germline ends came to 13 bases. This CDR3 region has 16 residues. Germline CDR1 SGHTA, CDR2 FQGTGA. The DNA of the CDR3 is TGTGCCAGCAGCTTAAGGGGGGGACGGTCGAACACTGAAGCTTTCTTT. Its protein is CASSLRGGRSNTEAFF. Looking up the rest from reference TRBV7-3 and TRBJ1-1 gives the full variable domain: GAGVSQTPSNKVTEKGKYVELRCDPISGHTALYWYRQSLGQGPEFLIYFQGTGAADDSGLPNDRFFAVRPEGSVSTLKIQRTERGDSAVYLCASSLRGGRSNTEAFFGQGTRLTVV.

The V gene is TRBV6-4, the J gene TRBJ2-7; D is perhaps TRBD1 or TRBD2 (5 bases each). Deletions cut 6 bases from V and 6 bases from J, with 21 bases between. Germline lookup yields CDR1 MRHNA and CDR2 SNTAGT. The CDR3 length is 15 residues. CDR3 protein: CASRPSGDPRFEQYF. The CDR3 region has the DNA TGTGCCAGCAGACCGTCCGGGGACCCGCGTTTCGAGCAGTACTTC.

The V and J genes are TRBV5-6 and TRBJ2-3; D is perhaps TRBD1 (5 bases). Per the germline V gene, CDR1 is SGHDT and CDR2 is YYEEEE. This CDR3 contains 15 residues. Trimming removed 0 bases from V and 1 base from J, with 9 bases in between. The CDR3 loop reads CASSLEGPGTDTQYF. The CDR3 nucleotides read TGTGCCAGCAGCTTGGAGGGGCCCGGCACAGATACGCAGTATTTT.

The chain joins TRBV19 to TRBJ1-4; D perhaps matches TRBD1 (5 bases). Trimming removed 6 bases from V and 1 base from J, with 12 bases in between. Germline CDR1 reads LNHDA; CDR2 reads SQIVND (reference sequence). This CDR3 comprises 15 residues. The CDR3 coding sequence is TGTGCCAGTAGAGTGGGAGGGGTAACTAATGAAAAACTGTTTTTT. Its translation is CASRVGGVTNEKLFF.

The CDR3 region is CASSPRGTVNTEAFF. DNA of the CDR3: TGTGCCAGCAGCCCCCGGGGGACGGTGAACACTGAAGCTTTCTTT. The chain recombines TRBV7-2 with TRBJ1-1; tentatively, D is TRBD1 (5 bases). CDR3 length equals 15 residues. Germline V gene lookup returns CDR1 SGHTA and CDR2 FQGNSA. V lost 5 bases and J 0 bases, leaving 13 bases between the germline ends. Variable domain in full (rest from reference TRBV7-2 and TRBJ1-1): GAGVSQSPSNKVTEKGKDVELRCDPISGHTALYWYRQSLGQGLEFLIYFQGNSAPDKSGLPSDRFSAERTGGSVSTLTIQRTQQEDSAVYLCASSPRGTVNTEAFFGQGTRLTVV.

J is TRBJ2-7 and V is TRBV21-1; the table gives TRBD2 as D, unverified against the DNA. TRBV21-1 is listed as a pseudogene. This CDR3 is built from 15 residues. CDR3 protein: CASSKGGTFSYEQYF. CDR3 coding DNA: TGTGCCAGCAGCAAAGGGGGGACTTTTTCCTACGAGCAGTACTTC.

The chain recombines TRBV6-6 with TRBJ2-7, with TRBD1 identical over 9 bases. Trimming took 6 bases from V and 2 from J; bases not matched to a gene: 5. The CDR3 is 14 amino acids. Germline lookup yields CDR1 MNHNY and CDR2 SVGAGI (reference sequence). The CDR3 protein is CASSTGTGTYEQYF. DNA for the CDR3: TGTGCCAGCAGCACCGGGACAGGGACCTACGAGCAGTACTTC.

This clone was seen once. The chain combines TRBV4-2 with TRBJ2-3; 9 positions match TRBD2. The germline V gene encodes CDR1 LGHNA and CDR2 YNFKEQ. The CDR3 is 14 amino acids. J lost 6 bases, V lost 4 bases, and 5 bases had no gene match. CDR3 protein: CASSPGLAFDTQYF. The CDR3 coding sequence is TGTGCCAGCAGCCCGGGACTAGCTTTTGATACGCAGTATTTT.

The rearrangement joins TRBV7-2 to TRBJ2-5; 8 bases agree with TRBD1. CDR3 length equals 15 residues. The J segment lost 4 bases and the V segment lost 1 base, leaving 5 bases of the junction unmatched. Germline V gives CDR1 SGHTA, CDR2 FQGNSA. The CDR3 DNA sequence: TGTGCCAGCAGCTTAGATCCGGGACAGGCAGAGACCCAGTACTTC. It specifies CASSLDPGQAETQYF.

This chain links TRBV4-2 with TRBJ2-2; 7 bases agree with TRBD2. V lost 4 bases, J lost 6 bases, and 8 bases stayed unmatched. CDR1 and CDR2 from the germline V gene are LGHNA and YNFKEQ. The CDR3 is 15 amino acids. The CDR3 bases are TGTGCCAGCAGCCTGGCTGGGACTACTTCCGGGGAGCTGTTTTTT. Translating it yields CASSLAGTTSGELFF.

V gene TRBV7-2 combines with J gene TRBJ2-7; D possibly uses TRBD1 or TRBD2 (5 bases each). Trimming removed 3 bases from V and 6 bases from J, with 9 bases in between. This CDR3 has 12 residues. The germline V gene encodes CDR1 SGHTA and CDR2 FQGNSA. CDR3 protein: CASSFGTREQYF. The CDR3 bases are TGTGCCAGCAGCTTCGGGACCCGCGAGCAGTACTTC. Based on the CDR3 plus reference TRBV7-2 and TRBJ2-7, the full variable domain is GAGVSQSPSNKVTEKGKDVELRCDPISGHTALYWYRQSLGQGLEFLIYFQGNSAPDKSGLPSDRFSAERTGGSVSTLTIQRTQQEDSAVYLCASSFGTREQYFGPGTRLTVT.

This clone was counted only a few times. V and J are TRBV15 and TRBJ1-4; D is ambiguous. There are 15 residues in the CDR3. Germline values: CDR1 LNHNV, CDR2 YYDKDF (reference sequence). V was trimmed by 0 bases and J by 1 base, leaving 6 bases between them. The CDR3 loop is CATSRDWGTNEKLFF. The CDR3, as DNA: TGTGCCACCAGCAGAGATTGGGGAACTAATGAAAAACTGTTTTTT.